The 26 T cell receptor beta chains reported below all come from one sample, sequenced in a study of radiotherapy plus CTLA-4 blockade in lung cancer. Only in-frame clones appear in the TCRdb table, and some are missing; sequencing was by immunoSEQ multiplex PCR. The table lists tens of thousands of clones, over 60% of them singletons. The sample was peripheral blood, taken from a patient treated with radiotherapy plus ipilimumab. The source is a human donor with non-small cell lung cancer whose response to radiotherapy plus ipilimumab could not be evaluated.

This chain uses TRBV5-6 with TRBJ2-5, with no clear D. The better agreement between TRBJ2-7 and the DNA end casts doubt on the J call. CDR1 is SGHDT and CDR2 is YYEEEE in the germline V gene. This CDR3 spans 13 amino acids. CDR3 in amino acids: CASSPTQFYEQYF. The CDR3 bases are TGTGCCAGCAGCCCTACACAGTTCTACGAGCAGTACTTC.

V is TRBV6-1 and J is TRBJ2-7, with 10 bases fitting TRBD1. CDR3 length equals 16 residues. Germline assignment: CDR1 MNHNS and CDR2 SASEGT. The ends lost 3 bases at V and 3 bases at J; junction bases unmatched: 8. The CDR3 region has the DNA TGTGCCAGCAGTGAGACGACAGGGGGCGCGATCTACGAGCAGTACTTC. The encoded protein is CASSETTGGAIYEQYF.

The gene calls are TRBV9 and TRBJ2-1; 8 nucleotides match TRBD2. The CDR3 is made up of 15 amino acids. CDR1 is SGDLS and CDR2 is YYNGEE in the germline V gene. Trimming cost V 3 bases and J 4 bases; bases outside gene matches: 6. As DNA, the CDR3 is TGTGCCAGCAGCGCCGGGGCGGGGGGTTACAATGAGCAGTTCTTC. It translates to CASSAGAGGYNEQFF. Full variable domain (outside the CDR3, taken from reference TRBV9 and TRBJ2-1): DSGVTQTPKHLITATGQRVTLRCSPRSGDLSVYWYQQSLDQGLQFLIQYYNGEERAKGNILERFSAQQFPDLHSELNLSSLELGDSALYFCASSAGAGGYNEQFFGPGTRLTVL.

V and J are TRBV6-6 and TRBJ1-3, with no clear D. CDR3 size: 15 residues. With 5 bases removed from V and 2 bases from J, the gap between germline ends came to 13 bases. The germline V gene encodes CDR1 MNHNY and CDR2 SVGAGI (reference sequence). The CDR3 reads CASSPSGGTGNTIYF. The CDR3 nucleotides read TGTGCCAGCAGTCCCAGCGGCGGGACTGGAAACACCATATATTTT.

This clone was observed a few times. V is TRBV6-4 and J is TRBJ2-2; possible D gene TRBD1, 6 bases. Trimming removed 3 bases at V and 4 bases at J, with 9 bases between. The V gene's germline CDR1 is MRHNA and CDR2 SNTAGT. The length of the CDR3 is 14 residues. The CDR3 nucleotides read TGTGCCAGCAGTGATCAGGGGAGCACCGGGGAGCTGTTTTTT. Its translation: CASSDQGSTGELFF.

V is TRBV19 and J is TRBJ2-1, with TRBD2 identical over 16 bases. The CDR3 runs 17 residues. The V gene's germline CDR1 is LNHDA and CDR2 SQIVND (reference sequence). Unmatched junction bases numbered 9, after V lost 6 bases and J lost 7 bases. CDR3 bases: TGTGCCAGTAGATCTTCGGGACTAGCGGGAGGGTTGAATGAGCAGTTCTTC. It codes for CASRSSGLAGGLNEQFF.

This CDR3 reads CASREDREKRTEAFF. The CDR3 DNA reads TGTGCCAGCAGGGAGGACAGGGAGAAGAGGACTGAAGCTTTCTTT. V usage is TRBV5-4 and J usage is TRBJ1-1; 8 bases line up with TRBD1. V was clipped by 5 bases and J by 5 bases; unmatched bases: 11. CDR1 SGHNT and CDR2 YYREEE come from the germline V gene (reference sequence). The CDR3 extends over 15 amino acids. Full variable domain (remainder filled in from reference TRBV5-4 and TRBJ1-1): ETGVTQSPTHLIKTRGQQVTLRCSSQSGHNTVSWYQQALGQGPQFIFQYYREEENGRGNFPPRFSGLQFPNYSSELNVNALELDDSALYLCASREDREKRTEAFFGQGTRLTVV.

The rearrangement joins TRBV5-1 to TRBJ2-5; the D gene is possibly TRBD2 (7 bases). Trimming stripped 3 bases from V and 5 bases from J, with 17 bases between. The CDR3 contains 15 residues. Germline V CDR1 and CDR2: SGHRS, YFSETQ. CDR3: CASSWTSRGGETQYF. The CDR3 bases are TGCGCCAGCAGCTGGACGTCGAGGGGGGGGGAGACCCAGTACTTC.

Here the CDR3 DNA reads TGCGCCAGCAGCTCCAGACAGACCTACGAGCAGTACTTC. Its protein is CASSSRQTYEQYF. This chain links TRBV4-3 with TRBJ2-7, with D tentatively TRBD1 (5 bases). Germline V gives CDR1 LGHNA, CDR2 YSLEER. V was trimmed by 5 bases and J by 2 bases, leaving 10 bases between them. CDR3 length: 13 amino acids.

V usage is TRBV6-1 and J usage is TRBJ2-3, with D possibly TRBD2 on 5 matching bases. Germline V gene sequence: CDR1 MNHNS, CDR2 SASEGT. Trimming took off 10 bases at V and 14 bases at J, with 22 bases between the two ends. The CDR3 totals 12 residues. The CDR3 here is CATQGWRAAGYF. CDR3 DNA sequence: TGTGCCACCCAAGGGTGGCGGGCGGCGGGGTATTTT.

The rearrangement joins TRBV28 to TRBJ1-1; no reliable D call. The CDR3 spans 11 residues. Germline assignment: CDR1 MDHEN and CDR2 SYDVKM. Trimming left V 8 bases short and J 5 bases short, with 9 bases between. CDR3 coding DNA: TGTGCCAGCCGTGAGGGTACTGAAGCTTTCTTT. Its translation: CASREGTEAFF.

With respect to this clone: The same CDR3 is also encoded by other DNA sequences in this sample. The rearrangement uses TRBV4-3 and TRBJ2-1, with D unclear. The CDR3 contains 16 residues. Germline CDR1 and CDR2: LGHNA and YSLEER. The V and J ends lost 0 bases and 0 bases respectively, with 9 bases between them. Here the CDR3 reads CASSQEAAGSYNEQFF. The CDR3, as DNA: TGCGCCAGCAGCCAAGAGGCAGCAGGCTCCTACAATGAGCAGTTCTTC.

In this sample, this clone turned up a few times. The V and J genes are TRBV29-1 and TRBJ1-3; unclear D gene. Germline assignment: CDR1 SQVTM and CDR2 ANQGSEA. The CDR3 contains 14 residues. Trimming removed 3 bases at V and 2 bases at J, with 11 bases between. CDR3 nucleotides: TGCAGCGTTGACGAGGGAAGGGCTGGAAACACCATATATTTT. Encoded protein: CSVDEGRAGNTIYF.

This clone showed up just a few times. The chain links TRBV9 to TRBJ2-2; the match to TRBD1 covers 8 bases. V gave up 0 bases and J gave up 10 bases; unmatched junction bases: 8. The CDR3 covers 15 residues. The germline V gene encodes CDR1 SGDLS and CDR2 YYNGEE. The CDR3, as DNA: TGTGCCAGCAGCGTAGTTGGACAGGGTTATGCGGAGCTGTTTTTT. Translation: CASSVVGQGYAELFF.

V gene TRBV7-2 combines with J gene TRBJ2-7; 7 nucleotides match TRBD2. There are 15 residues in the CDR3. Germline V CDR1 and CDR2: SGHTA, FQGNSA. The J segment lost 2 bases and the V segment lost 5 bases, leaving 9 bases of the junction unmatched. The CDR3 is CASSRLGGSTYEQYF. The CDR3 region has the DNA TGTGCCAGCAGCCGACTGGGGGGGTCAACCTACGAGCAGTACTTC. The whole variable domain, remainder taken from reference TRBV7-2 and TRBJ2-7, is GAGVSQSPSNKVTEKGKDVELRCDPISGHTALYWYRQSLGQGLEFLIYFQGNSAPDKSGLPSDRFSAERTGGSVSTLTIQRTQQEDSAVYLCASSRLGGSTYEQYFGPGTRLTVT.

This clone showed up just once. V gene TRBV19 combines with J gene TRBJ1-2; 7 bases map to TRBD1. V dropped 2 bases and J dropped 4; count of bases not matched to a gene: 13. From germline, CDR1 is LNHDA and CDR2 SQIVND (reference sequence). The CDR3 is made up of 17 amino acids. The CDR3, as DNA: TGTGCCAGTAGTATAAACCTTCCGGGACAGCTTTCCTATGGCTACACCTTC. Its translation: CASSINLPGQLSYGYTF.

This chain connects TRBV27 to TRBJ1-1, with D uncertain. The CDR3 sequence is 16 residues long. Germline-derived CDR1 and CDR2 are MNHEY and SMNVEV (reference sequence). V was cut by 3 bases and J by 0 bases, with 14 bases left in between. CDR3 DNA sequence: TGTGCCAGCAGTTTGAATACAGCCTACATGAACACTGAAGCTTTCTTT. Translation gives CASSLNTAYMNTEAFF.

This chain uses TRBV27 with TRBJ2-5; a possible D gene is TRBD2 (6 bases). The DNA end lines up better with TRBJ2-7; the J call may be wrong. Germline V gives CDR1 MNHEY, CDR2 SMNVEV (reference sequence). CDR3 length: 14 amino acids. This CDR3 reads CASSFERANYEQYF. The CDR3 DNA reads TGTGCCAGCAGTTTTGAGCGGGCGAACTACGAGCAGTACTTC.

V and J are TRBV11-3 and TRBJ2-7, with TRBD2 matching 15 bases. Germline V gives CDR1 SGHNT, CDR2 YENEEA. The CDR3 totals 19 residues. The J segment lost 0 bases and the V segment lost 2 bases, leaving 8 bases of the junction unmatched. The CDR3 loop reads CASSLRTSGGDTDSYEQYF. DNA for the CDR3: TGTGCCAGCAGCTTACGGACTAGCGGGGGGGATACCGACTCCTACGAGCAGTACTTC.

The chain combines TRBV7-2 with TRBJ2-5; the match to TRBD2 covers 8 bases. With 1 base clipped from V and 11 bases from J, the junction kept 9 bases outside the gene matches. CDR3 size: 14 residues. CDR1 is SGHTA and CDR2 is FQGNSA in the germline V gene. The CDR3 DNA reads TGTGCCAGCAGCTTAGGGGTGACTAGCGACAAGCAGTACTTC. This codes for CASSLGVTSDKQYF.

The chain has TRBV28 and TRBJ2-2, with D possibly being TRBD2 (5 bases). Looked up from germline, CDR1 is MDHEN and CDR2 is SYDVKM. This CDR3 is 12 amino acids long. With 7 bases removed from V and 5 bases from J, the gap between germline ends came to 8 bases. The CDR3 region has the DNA TGTGCCAGCATGCGCGGGACCGGGGAGCTGTTTTTT. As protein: CASMRGTGELFF. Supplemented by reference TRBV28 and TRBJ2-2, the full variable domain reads DVKVTQSSRYLVKRTGEKVFLECVQDMDHENMFWYRQDPGLGLRLIYFSYDVKMKEKGDIPEGYSVSREKKERFSLILESASTNQTSMYLCASMRGTGELFFGEGSRLTVL.

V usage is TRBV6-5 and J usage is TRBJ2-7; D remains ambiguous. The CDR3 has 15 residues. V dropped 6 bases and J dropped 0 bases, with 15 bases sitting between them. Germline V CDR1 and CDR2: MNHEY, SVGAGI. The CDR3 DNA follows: TGTGCCAGCAGCCCATCATTCGTCAGCTCCTACGAGCAGTACTTC. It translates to CASSPSFVSSYEQYF.

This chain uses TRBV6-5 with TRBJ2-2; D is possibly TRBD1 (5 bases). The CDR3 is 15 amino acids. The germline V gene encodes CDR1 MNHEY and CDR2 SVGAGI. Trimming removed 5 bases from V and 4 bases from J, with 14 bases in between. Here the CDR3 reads CASSPPQTATGELFF. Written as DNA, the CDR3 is TGTGCCAGCAGTCCGCCCCAGACAGCCACCGGGGAGCTGTTTTTT.

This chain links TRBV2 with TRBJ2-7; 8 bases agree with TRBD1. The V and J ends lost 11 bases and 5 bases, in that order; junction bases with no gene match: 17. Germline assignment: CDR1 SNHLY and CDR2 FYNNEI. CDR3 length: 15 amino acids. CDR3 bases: TGTGCCCAAACGGGGCGGACAGGGCGTACCCACGAGCAGTACTTC. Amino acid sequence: CAQTGRTGRTHEQYF.

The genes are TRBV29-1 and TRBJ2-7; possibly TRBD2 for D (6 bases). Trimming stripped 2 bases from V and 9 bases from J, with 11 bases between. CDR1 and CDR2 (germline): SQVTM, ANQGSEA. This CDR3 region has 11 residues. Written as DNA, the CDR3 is TGCAGCGTTGAACTTCTCGGGGGGCAGTACTTC. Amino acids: CSVELLGGQYF.

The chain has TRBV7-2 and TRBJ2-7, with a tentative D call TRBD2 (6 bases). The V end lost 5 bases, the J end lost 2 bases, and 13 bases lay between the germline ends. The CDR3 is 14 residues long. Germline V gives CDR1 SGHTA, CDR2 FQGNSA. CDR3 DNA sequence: TGTGCCAGCAGCCAACTAGCTTCCGCCTACGAGCAGTACTTC. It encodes CASSQLASAYEQYF.